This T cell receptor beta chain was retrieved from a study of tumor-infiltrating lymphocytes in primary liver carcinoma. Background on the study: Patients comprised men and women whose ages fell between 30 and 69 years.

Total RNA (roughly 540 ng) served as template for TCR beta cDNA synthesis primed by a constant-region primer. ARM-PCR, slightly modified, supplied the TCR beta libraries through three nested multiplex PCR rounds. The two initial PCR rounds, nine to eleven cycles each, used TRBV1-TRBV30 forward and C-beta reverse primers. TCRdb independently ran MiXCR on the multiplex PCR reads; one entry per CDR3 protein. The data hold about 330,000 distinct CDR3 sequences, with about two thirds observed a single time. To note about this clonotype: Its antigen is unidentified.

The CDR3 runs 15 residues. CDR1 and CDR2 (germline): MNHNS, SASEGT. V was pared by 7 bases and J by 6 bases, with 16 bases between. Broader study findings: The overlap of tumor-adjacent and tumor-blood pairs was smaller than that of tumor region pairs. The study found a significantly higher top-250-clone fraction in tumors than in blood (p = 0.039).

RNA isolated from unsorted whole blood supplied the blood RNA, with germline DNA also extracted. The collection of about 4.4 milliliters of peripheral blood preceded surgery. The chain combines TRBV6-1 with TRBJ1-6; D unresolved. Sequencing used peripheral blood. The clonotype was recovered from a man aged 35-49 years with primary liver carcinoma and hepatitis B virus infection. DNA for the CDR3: TGTGCCAGCACCATGGGAGCAGCGAGTAATTCACCCCTCCACTTT. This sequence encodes CASTMGAASNSPLHF.